A selection of T cell receptor beta chains follows, all from one sample in a study of PD-L1 blockade in urothelial cancer. Method: immunoSEQ multiplex PCR; TCRdb's copy keeps in-frame clones and lacks some. The sample holds over 65,000 clones; 84% are singletons and the top ten take approximately 4.7%. The specimen was PBMCs, collected around atezolizumab (anti-PD-L1) treatment. These receptor sequences come from a man between 65 and 85 years old with urothelial cancer. Each CDR3 is given with its conserved first and last residue. A D gene is named only where the DNA matches it firmly. Clone size is shown for a subset of rows, as once, few, many or a class of expanded clone.

v_gene	abundance	j_gene	d_gene	CDR3aa	CDR3nt
TRBV27	.	TRBJ2-5	TRBD1	CASSPWTGETQYF	TGTGCCAGCAGTCCCTGGACAGGGGAGACCCAGTACTTC
TRBV10-3	few	TRBJ1-2	.	CAIKDGISNYGYTF	TGTGCCATAAAAGACGGGATTTCTAACTATGGCTACACCTTC
TRBV28	.	TRBJ1-6	.	CASSFDRYYNSPLHF	TGTGCCAGCAGTTTCGACAGATACTATAATTCACCCCTCCACTTT
TRBV21-1	.	TRBJ2-4	.	CASSKARGGIQYF	TGTGCCAGCAGCAAGGCCAGGGGCGGCATTCAGTACTTC
TRBV9	.	TRBJ2-6	TRBD1	CASSVETGEPGANVLTF	TGTGCCAGCAGCGTCGAGACAGGGGAACCTGGGGCCAACGTCCTGACTTTC
TRBV5-1	.	TRBJ2-7	TRBD1	CASSRGQGGYEQYF	TGCGCCAGCAGCCGGGGACAGGGAGGCTACGAGCAGTACTTC
TRBV6-4	.	TRBJ2-2	.	CASRQQGNTGELFF	TGTGCCAGCAGGCAACAGGGGAACACCGGGGAGCTGTTTTTT
TRBV15	.	TRBJ2-3	TRBD2	CATSRDTLAGSTDTQYF	TGTGCCACCAGCCGCGACACTCTAGCGGGGAGCACAGATACGCAGTATTTT
TRBV15	.	TRBJ1-1	.	CATSRDTAAPTVNTEAFF	TGTGCCACCAGCAGAGATACAGCAGCTCCAACCGTGAACACTGAAGCTTTCTTT
TRBV5-1	.	TRBJ2-2	.	CASSLGGHPNTGELFF	TGCGCCAGCAGCTTGGGGGGGCACCCGAACACCGGGGAGCTGTTTTTT
TRBV5-6	.	TRBJ2-1	TRBD2	CASSLRLAGVANEQFF	TGTGCCAGCAGCCTGAGACTAGCGGGAGTTGCCAATGAGCAGTTCTTC
TRBV28	once	TRBJ1-4	TRBD1	CASKTGDGTNEKLFF	TGTGCCAGCAAAACAGGGGACGGAACTAATGAAAAACTGTTTTTT
TRBV9	few	TRBJ1-1	.	CASSEGIGSRAFF	TGTGCCAGCAGCGAGGGGATAGGTTCTCGCGCTTTCTTT
TRBV9	.	TRBJ1-1	.	CASSFYPDRNTEAFF	TGTGCCAGCAGCTTCTACCCTGACAGGAACACTGAAGCTTTCTTT
TRBV5-1	.	TRBJ2-1	.	CASSVRTASYNEQFF	TGCGCCAGCAGCGTGAGGACAGCCTCCTACAATGAGCAGTTCTTC
TRBV5-1	.	TRBJ2-1	.	CASSLDGGFSSYNEQFF	TGCGCCAGCAGCTTGGACGGAGGGTTCAGCTCCTACAATGAGCAGTTCTTC
TRBV7-9	.	TRBJ2-5	.	CASSPLGRRGETQYF	TGTGCCAGCAGCCCTTTAGGCAGAAGGGGAGAGACCCAGTACTTC
TRBV29-1	.	TRBJ1-2	.	CSVVGQGYGYTF	TGCAGCGTTGTCGGGCAGGGCTATGGCTACACCTTC
TRBV5-1	.	TRBJ2-5	TRBD2	CASSTGLAGGQETQYF	TGCGCCAGCAGTACCGGACTAGCGGGAGGACAAGAGACCCAGTACTTC
TRBV27	.	TRBJ2-7	TRBD2	CASSFGLGQSYEQYF	TGTGCCAGCAGTTTCGGACTAGGTCAGAGCTACGAGCAGTACTTC
TRBV7-6	.	TRBJ2-5	TRBD2	CASTTSGSFETQYF	TGTGCCAGCACTACTAGCGGGAGCTTTGAGACCCAGTACTTC
TRBV7-9	.	TRBJ2-5	.	CASSLEGVAQETQYF	TGTGCCAGCAGCCTCGAAGGGGTGGCCCAAGAGACCCAGTACTTC
TRBV18	.	TRBJ2-3	.	CASSGRVRVGDTQYF	TGTGCCAGCTCAGGCCGGGTCCGAGTAGGAGATACGCAGTATTTT
TRBV7-8	once	TRBJ2-1	.	CASSPLRREIGNEQFF	TGTGCCAGCAGCCCATTGAGGAGGGAGATAGGGAATGAGCAGTTCTTC
TRBV13	.	TRBJ1-4	.	CASSLVREKLFF	TGTGCCAGCAGCTTAGTACGGGAAAAACTGTTTTTT
TRBV5-4	.	TRBJ2-7	TRBD1	CASSSRGPYEQYF	TGTGCCAGCAGCTCCAGGGGGCCCTACGAGCAGTACTTC
TRBV27	.	TRBJ2-3	.	CASSLRGTDTQYF	TGTGCCAGCAGTTTGAGGGGCACAGATACGCAGTATTTT
TRBV29-1	.	TRBJ2-3	TRBD2	CSHSQGLAGAADTQYF	TGCAGCCACTCCCAAGGACTAGCGGGAGCCGCAGATACGCAGTATTTT
TRBV29-1	.	TRBJ2-2	.	CSVGSDPNTGELFF	TGCAGCGTTGGCAGCGACCCGAACACCGGGGAGCTGTTTTTT
TRBV28	.	TRBJ2-1	TRBD2	CASSPRLAGRNEQFF	TGTGCCAGCAGTCCCCGATTAGCGGGAAGAAATGAGCAGTTCTTC
TRBV25-1	.	TRBJ2-7	.	CASTSGYEQYF	TGTGCCAGCACTTCAGGATACGAGCAGTACTTC
TRBV5-1	.	TRBJ2-3	.	CASSGKTGMGDTQYF	TGCGCCAGCAGCGGAAAGACAGGAATGGGGGATACGCAGTATTTT
TRBV2	.	TRBJ2-1	TRBD2	CASRWAGGPIEQFF	TGTGCCAGCAGGTGGGCGGGAGGGCCTATTGAGCAGTTCTTC
TRBV15	.	TRBJ1-1	.	CATGPDGVNTEAFF	TGTGCCACCGGGCCGGACGGGGTGAACACTGAAGCTTTCTTT
TRBV5-4	.	TRBJ2-7	.	CASSLEQGIFYEQYF	TGTGCCAGCAGCTTGGAACAGGGAATCTTCTACGAGCAGTACTTC
TRBV5-4	.	TRBJ1-2	TRBD1	CASSRDSFYGYTF	TGTGCCAGCAGCAGGGACAGTTTCTATGGCTACACCTTC
TRBV5-1	.	TRBJ2-7	.	CASSFGGSSPYEQYF	TGCGCCAGCAGCTTCGGGGGATCTTCTCCCTACGAGCAGTACTTC
TRBV5-1	.	TRBJ2-3	TRBD2	CASSFGTSGNTDTQYF	TGCGCCAGCAGCTTCGGGACTAGCGGAAACACAGATACGCAGTATTTT
TRBV28	.	TRBJ2-7	.	CASSRQEYEQYF	TGTGCCAGCAGTAGACAGGAATACGAGCAGTACTTC
TRBV5-1	.	TRBJ1-1	TRBD1	CASRGRTGGNTEAFF	TGCGCCAGCAGGGGGAGGACAGGGGGGAACACTGAAGCTTTCTTT
TRBV7-9	.	TRBJ2-1	TRBD2	CASSPLAGLSYNEQFF	TGTGCCAGCAGCCCTTTAGCGGGGTTGTCCTACAATGAGCAGTTCTTC
TRBV25-1	.	TRBJ2-1	.	CASSATDSSNEQFF	TGTGCCAGCAGTGCCACGGACAGTTCCAATGAGCAGTTCTTC
TRBV18	.	TRBJ1-4	.	CASSPEKKLFF	TGTGCCAGCTCACCAGAGAAAAAACTGTTTTTT
TRBV18	.	TRBJ1-1	.	CASSSAVSNTEAFF	TGTGCCAGCTCATCAGCGGTGAGTAACACTGAAGCTTTCTTT
TRBV14	few	TRBJ2-1	TRBD1	CASSQGGTGSFRDEQFF	TGTGCCAGCAGCCAAGGTGGGACAGGATCTTTTAGGGATGAGCAGTTCTTC
TRBV28	.	TRBJ1-1	TRBD1	CASVYAGKGANTEAFF	TGTGCCAGCGTTTATGCGGGCAAGGGGGCGAACACTGAAGCTTTCTTT
TRBV7-2	.	TRBJ2-1	TRBD1	CASSLDNRGNNEQFF	TGTGCCAGCAGCTTAGATAACAGGGGGAACAATGAGCAGTTCTTC
TRBV9	once	TRBJ2-1	TRBD2	CASSADPSGSSYNEQFF	TGTGCCAGCAGCGCAGACCCGAGCGGGAGCTCCTACAATGAGCAGTTCTTC